This TCR beta chain derives from a study of OX40 agonist ivuxolimab in advanced cancers. At the level of the study: The patients received agonistic anti-OX40 (CD134) antibody ivuxolimab. Dose-escalation patients had hepatocellular carcinoma, melanoma, renal cell or head and neck cancer.

Broader study findings: CD4+ T cells averaged fewer expanded clones than CD8+ T cells.

This clone was counted between two and nine times. Its target is not known. The assay was immunoSEQ multiplex PCR, and TCRdb's table has in-frame clones only and misses some. Of about 150,000 clones listed, around 94% are singletons. The TCR originated in an adult with an advanced solid tumor such as melanoma, head and neck, liver or kidney cancer. The sequenced sample was CD4+ or CD8+ T cells sorted from blood, obtained in a trial of the OX40 agonist ivuxolimab.

CDR3 DNA sequence: TGTGCCAGCAGGCCGGACAGTACTAGAGATACGCAGTATTTT. It yields the protein CASRPDSTRDTQYF. The chain recombines TRBV2 with TRBJ2-3; the D gene is possibly TRBD1 (6 bases). Germline CDR1 is SNHLY and CDR2 is FYNNEI. Trimming shortened V by 6 bases and J by 5 bases, and 15 bases separated the two germline ends. This CDR3 comprises 14 residues.